This T cell receptor (beta chain) comes out of a study of blood T cell repertoires in COVID-19. Study summary: Italy, Spain and the United States were the sources of the convalescent and acute COVID-19 samples. T cells, B-cell-depleted T cells, or PBMCs provided the cDNA or gDNA that served as material.

The authors' processing: Counts of nucleated cells, estimated from reference gene primer amplification, were obtained. TCRdb's table, derived via immunoSEQ multiplex PCR, lists solely in-frame clones and lacks some. V, J and clone size were drawn from that table, and D and trimming were deduced from the DNA. The sample includes approximately 75,000 clones, 80% to 95% of them seen just once. Trimming took 3 bases from V and 0 from J, leaving 6 bases between them. This CDR3 is 14 amino acids long. Germline lookup yields CDR1 MNHEY and CDR2 SMNVEV (reference sequence). Sample: peripheral blood. The chain carries TRBV27 and TRBJ1-3, with D unresolved. The receptor was isolated from a human donor in a cohort sampled during active COVID-19. The CDR3 sequence is CASSLVYSGNTIYF. Here the CDR3 DNA reads TGTGCCAGCAGTTTGGTCTACTCTGGAAACACCATATATTTT.